A selection of T cell receptor beta chains follows, all from one sample in a study of cytomegalovirus exposure and HLA in healthy donors. Profiling relied on immunoSEQ multiplex PCR, and the TCRdb table lists in-frame clones only, not all of them. The sample has 130,000 to 150,000 clones, around a tenth seen once; the top ten hold 1.5% to 2%. The sample taken for sequencing was PBMCs. These receptors originate from a male donor in good health and CMV-seronegative. Both conserved end residues are part of each CDR3. The order of the fields is D gene, J gene, clone size, V gene, CDR3 protein, CDR3 DNA. A D gene is named only where the DNA matches it firmly. Part of the rows lack a size; the others show once, few, many or a class for expanded clones.

- TRBJ1-2 few TRBV6-6 CASSPGQNVGYTF TGTGCCAGCAGTCCTGGACAGAATGTAGGCTACACCTTC
- TRBJ1-5 - TRBV29-1 CSVVDRGAIGSNQPQHF TGCAGCGTTGTAGACCGGGGGGCAATCGGTAGCAATCAGCCCCAGCATTTT
- TRBJ2-7 - TRBV7-2 CASSAGWTASLSYEQYF TGTGCCAGCAGCGCCGGATGGACAGCCTCCTTATCCTACGAGCAGTACTTC
TRBD1 TRBJ1-2 - TRBV4-3 CASSQSPPDGGTELYGYTF TGCGCCAGCAGCCAATCTCCACCCGACGGAGGGACAGAGCTTTATGGCTACACCTTC
TRBD1 TRBJ1-2 - TRBV30 CAWSGNFEGALPNYGYTF TGTGCCTGGAGTGGCAATTTCGAGGGGGCGCTTCCTAACTATGGCTACACCTTC
TRBD1 TRBJ1-2 few TRBV5-4 CASSSGQGIRSYGYTF TGTGCCAGCAGCTCGGGACAGGGGATAAGGAGCTATGGCTACACCTTC
TRBD1 TRBJ1-2 - TRBV4-2 CASSTTNRTGVGGYTF TGTGCCAGCAGCACTACAAACCGGACAGGGGTTGGCGGCTACACCTTC
- TRBJ1-2 few TRBV12-2 CASRFITPGQGHYGYTF TGTGCAAGTCGCTTCATAACACCCGGACAGGGTCACTATGGCTACACCTTC
- TRBJ2-7 - TRBV2 CASRDSLGEQYF TGTGCCAGCAGGGACTCGCTGGGGGAGCAGTACTTC
- TRBJ1-2 - TRBV5-4 CASSSDGSRGYTF TGTGCCAGCAGTTCCGATGGATCGAGGGGCTACACCTTC
- TRBJ2-5 - TRBV7-2 CASSFQVVTGQETQYF TGTGCCAGCAGCTTCCAAGTAGTCACAGGACAAGAGACCCAGTACTTC
- TRBJ1-3 few TRBV28 CASSLSGSGNTIYF TGTGCCAGCAGTTTATCAGGATCCGGAAACACCATATATTTT
- TRBJ2-7 few TRBV7-4 CASSLVRVEGTYEQYF TGTGCCAGCAGCTTAGTCAGGGTGGAGGGAACCTACGAGCAGTACTTC
- TRBJ1-1 - TRBV14 CASSQGQQGDNTEAFF TGTGCCAGCAGCCAAGGGCAACAGGGAGACAACACTGAAGCTTTCTTT
- TRBJ2-7 - TRBV11-2 CASTDEGNEQYF TGTGCCAGCACCGATGAGGGAAACGAGCAGTACTTC
- TRBJ2-7 few TRBV7-8 CASSSRDFYEQYF TGTGCCAGCAGCTCCCGAGATTTCTACGAGCAGTACTTC
TRBD1 TRBJ1-6 - TRBV5-1 CASSLGDRNSPLHF TGCGCCAGCAGCTTGGGGGACAGAAATTCACCCCTCCACTTT
TRBD1 TRBJ2-5 - TRBV7-8 CASSLGTGTGGMGEETQYF TGTGCCAGCAGCTTAGGGACGGGGACAGGGGGAATGGGCGAAGAGACCCAGTACTTC
- TRBJ2-1 - TRBV30 CAWTASVSYNEQFF TGTGCCTGGACCGCTAGCGTTTCCTACAATGAGCAGTTCTTC
- TRBJ2-2 - TRBV5-1 CASRQEGATGELFF TGCGCCAGCAGACAGGAGGGGGCCACCGGGGAGCTGTTTTTT
TRBD2 TRBJ2-7 few TRBV7-2 CATAVGLAGGPYEQYF TGTGCCACCGCAGTGGGACTAGCGGGGGGGCCTTACGAGCAGTACTTC
TRBD2 TRBJ2-3 - TRBV4-3 CASSQDGRGVDTQYF TGCGCCAGCAGCCAAGATGGGCGGGGGGTTGATACGCAGTATTTT
- TRBJ2-2 - TRBV4-2 CASSPTEHTGELFF TGTGCCAGCAGCCCGACAGAGCACACCGGGGAGCTGTTTTTT
- TRBJ2-2 few TRBV12-5 CASGLVLGAATGELFF TGTGCTAGTGGTTTGGTACTGGGGGCAGCCACCGGGGAGCTGTTTTTT
- TRBJ1-1 - TRBV9 CASSVVGAAGQEGTEAFF TGTGCCAGCAGCGTAGTTGGAGCGGCCGGCCAAGAAGGAACTGAAGCTTTCTTT
TRBD1 TRBJ2-7 - TRBV7-9 CASSSPQGAWEQYF TGTGCCAGCAGCTCGCCACAGGGGGCGTGGGAGCAGTACTTC
- TRBJ1-2 - TRBV7-2 CASSLIYMGANYGYTF TGTGCCAGCAGCTTAATTTATATGGGAGCTAACTATGGCTACACCTTC
TRBD1 TRBJ1-1 few TRBV7-2 CASSFPRDRLMNTEAFF TGTGCCAGCAGCTTTCCCCGGGACAGACTTATGAACACTGAAGCTTTCTTT
TRBD2 TRBJ2-1 few TRBV7-3 CASSRRAGPYNEQFF TGTGCCAGCTCCCGAAGAGCGGGGCCCTACAATGAGCAGTTCTTC
TRBD1 TRBJ2-7 - TRBV7-6 CASSYGTVSEQYF TGTGCCAGCAGCTACGGGACAGTGAGTGAGCAGTACTTC
TRBD1 TRBJ1-2 - TRBV29-1 CSVEFTLGQAGGYTF TGCAGCGTTGAGTTCACCCTCGGACAGGCTGGTGGCTACACCTTC
- TRBJ2-1 - TRBV14 CASSQDVGARGGSYNEQFF TGTGCCAGCAGCCAAGATGTTGGGGCGCGGGGCGGAAGTTACAATGAGCAGTTCTTC
TRBD1 TRBJ2-7 - TRBV4-2 CASSPPPGQGRNEQYF TGTGCCAGCAGCCCGCCCCCAGGACAGGGTAGGAACGAGCAGTACTTC
- TRBJ1-1 few TRBV10-3 CAISELRRANTEAFF TGTGCCATCAGTGAGTTAAGGAGGGCGAACACTGAAGCTTTCTTT
TRBD1 TRBJ2-7 - TRBV4-3 CASSPDRGYEQYF TGCGCCAGCAGCCCGGACAGGGGATACGAGCAGTACTTC
- TRBJ2-2 few TRBV7-3 CASSPQGHGELFF TGTGCCAGCAGCCCGCAGGGCCACGGGGAGCTGTTTTTT
TRBD2 TRBJ2-1 few TRBV5-1 CASSLPLAGASRNEQFF TGCGCCAGCAGCTTGCCCCTAGCGGGAGCGTCGAGGAATGAGCAGTTCTTC
TRBD1 TRBJ2-7 - TRBV7-6 CASSTRDSSYEQYF TGTGCCAGCAGCACCCGGGACAGCTCCTACGAGCAGTACTTC
TRBD2 TRBJ2-2 few TRBV28 CASSLFRTSGRQHTGELFF TGTGCCAGCAGTTTATTCCGGACTAGCGGGAGGCAGCACACCGGGGAGCTGTTTTTT
- TRBJ1-4 few TRBV2 CASSTRGFGEKLFF TGTGCCAGCAGTACAAGGGGGTTCGGGGAAAAACTGTTTTTT
TRBD1 TRBJ1-2 few TRBV27 CASSWTGVGYGYTF TGTGCCAGCAGCTGGACAGGGGTAGGCTATGGCTACACCTTC
- TRBJ2-6 - TRBV28 CATRQALGTGANVLTF TGTGCCACTAGACAGGCTTTGGGAACTGGGGCCAACGTCCTGACTTTC
TRBD1 TRBJ1-2 few TRBV15 CATSRDGQGPYGYTF TGTGCCACCAGCAGAGATGGACAGGGACCCTATGGCTACACCTTC
TRBD1 TRBJ1-2 - TRBV6-4 CASSKLPGTGFYGYTF TGTGCCAGCAGTAAGCTCCCCGGGACAGGGTTCTATGGCTACACCTTC
TRBD1 TRBJ2-1 - TRBV7-3 CASSTTGDGEQFF TGTGCCAGCAGCACCACAGGGGACGGTGAGCAGTTCTTC
TRBD1 TRBJ2-5 - TRBV6-5 CASSRYRGPRETQYF TGTGCCAGCAGCCGTTACAGGGGGCCTAGAGAGACCCAGTACTTC
- TRBJ1-6 - TRBV5-1 CASSRRWNSPLHF TGCGCCAGCTCCAGGCGCTGGAATTCACCCCTCCACTTT
- TRBJ2-1 few TRBV4-1 CASSQATGRSGEQFF TGCGCCAGCAGCCAGGCAACAGGGAGATCTGGCGAGCAGTTCTTC
TRBD1 TRBJ2-7 few TRBV5-1 CASSQTRGHEQYF TGCGCCAGCAGCCAAACAAGGGGGCACGAGCAGTACTTC
TRBD2 TRBJ2-5 few TRBV15 CATRRLAEETQYF TGTGCCACCAGGCGGCTAGCGGAAGAGACCCAGTACTTC